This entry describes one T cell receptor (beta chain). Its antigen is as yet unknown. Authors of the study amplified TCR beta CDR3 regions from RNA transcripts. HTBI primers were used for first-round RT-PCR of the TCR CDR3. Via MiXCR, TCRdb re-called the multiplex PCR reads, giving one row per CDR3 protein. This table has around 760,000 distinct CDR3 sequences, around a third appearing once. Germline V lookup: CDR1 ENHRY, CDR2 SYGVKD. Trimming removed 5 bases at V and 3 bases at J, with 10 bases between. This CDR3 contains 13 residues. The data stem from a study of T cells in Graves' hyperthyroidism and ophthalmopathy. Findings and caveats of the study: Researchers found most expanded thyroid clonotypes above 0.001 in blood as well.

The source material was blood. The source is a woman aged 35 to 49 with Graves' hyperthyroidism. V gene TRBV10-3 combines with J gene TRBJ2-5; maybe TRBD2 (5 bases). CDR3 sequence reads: CAISWSGEETQYF. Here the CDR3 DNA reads TGTGCCATCAGTTGGAGCGGAGAAGAGACCCAGTACTTC.